This T cell receptor (beta chain) was observed in a study of blood T cell repertoires in COVID-19. Study overall: Spain, Italy and the United States supplied samples that represented acute and convalescent COVID-19.

Per the original methods: Amplification with reference gene primers provided the estimates of nucleated cell counts. The data were produced by immunoSEQ multiplex PCR, yet TCRdb's version contains in-frame clones alone and is incomplete. V and J calls and clone size are given by that table; D and trimming were obtained from the DNA. The sample gives 160,000 or so clones, around 84% of which show up once; roughly 8.6% is in the top ten. The CDR3 covers 14 residues. The germline CDR1 and CDR2 sequences are MGHDK and SYGVNS. The V end was cut by 1 base, the J end by 6 bases, with 10 bases between. Material: PBMCs or T cells enriched from blood (not recorded which). The chain recombines TRBV25-1 with TRBJ1-5; D is perhaps TRBD1 (5 bases). The clonotype originates from a woman between 50 and 59 years old who had recovered from COVID-19. The DNA of the CDR3 is TGTGCCAGCAGTGAATTAGGGGTTGGTCAGCCCCAGCATTTT. As protein: CASSELGVGQPQHF.